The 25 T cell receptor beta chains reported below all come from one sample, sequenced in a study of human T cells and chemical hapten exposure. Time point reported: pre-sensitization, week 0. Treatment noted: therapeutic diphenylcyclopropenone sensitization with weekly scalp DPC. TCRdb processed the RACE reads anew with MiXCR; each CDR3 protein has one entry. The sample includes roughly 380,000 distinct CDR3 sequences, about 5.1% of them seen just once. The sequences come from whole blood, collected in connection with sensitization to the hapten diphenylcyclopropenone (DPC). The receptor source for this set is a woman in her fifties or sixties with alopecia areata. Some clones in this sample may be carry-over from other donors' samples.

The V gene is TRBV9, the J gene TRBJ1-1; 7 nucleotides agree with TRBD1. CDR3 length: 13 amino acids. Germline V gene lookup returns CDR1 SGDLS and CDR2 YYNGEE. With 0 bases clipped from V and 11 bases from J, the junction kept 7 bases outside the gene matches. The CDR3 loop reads CASSVGTGGVAFF. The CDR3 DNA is TGTGCCAGCAGCGTAGGGACAGGAGGAGTGGCTTTCTTT.

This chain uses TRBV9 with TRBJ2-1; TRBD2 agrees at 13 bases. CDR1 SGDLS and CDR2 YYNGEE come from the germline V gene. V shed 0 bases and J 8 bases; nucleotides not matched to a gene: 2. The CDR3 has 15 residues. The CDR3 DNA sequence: TGTGCCAGCAGCGTAGAGGGACTAGCGGGGTATGAGCAGTTCTTC. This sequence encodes CASSVEGLAGYEQFF.

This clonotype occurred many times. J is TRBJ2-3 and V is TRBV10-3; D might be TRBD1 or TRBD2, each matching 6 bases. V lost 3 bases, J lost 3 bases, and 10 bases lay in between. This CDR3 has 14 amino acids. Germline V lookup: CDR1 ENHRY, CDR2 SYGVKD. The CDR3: CAISEGGRTDTQYF. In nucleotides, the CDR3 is TGTGCCATCAGTGAAGGGGGGCGGACAGATACGCAGTATTTT.

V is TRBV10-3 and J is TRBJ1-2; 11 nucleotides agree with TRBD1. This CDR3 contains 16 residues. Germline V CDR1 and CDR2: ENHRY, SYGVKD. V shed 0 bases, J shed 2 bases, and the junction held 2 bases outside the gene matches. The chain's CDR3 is CAISESRDRGNYGYTF. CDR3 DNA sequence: TGTGCCATCAGTGAGTCCCGGGACAGGGGGAACTATGGCTACACCTTC.

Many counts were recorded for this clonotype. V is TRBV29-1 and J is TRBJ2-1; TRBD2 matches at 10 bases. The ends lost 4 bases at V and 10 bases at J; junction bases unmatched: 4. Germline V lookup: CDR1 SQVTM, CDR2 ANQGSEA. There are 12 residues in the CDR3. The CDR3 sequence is CSVVAGGLEQFF. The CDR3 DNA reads TGCAGCGTTGTAGCGGGGGGTTTAGAGCAGTTCTTC.

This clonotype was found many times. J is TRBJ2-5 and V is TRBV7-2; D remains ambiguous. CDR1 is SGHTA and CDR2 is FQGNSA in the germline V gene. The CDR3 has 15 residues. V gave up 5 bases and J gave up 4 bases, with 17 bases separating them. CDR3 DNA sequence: TGTGCCAGCAGCCAAACGGACCCCACCCGAGAGACCCAGTACTTC. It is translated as CASSQTDPTRETQYF.

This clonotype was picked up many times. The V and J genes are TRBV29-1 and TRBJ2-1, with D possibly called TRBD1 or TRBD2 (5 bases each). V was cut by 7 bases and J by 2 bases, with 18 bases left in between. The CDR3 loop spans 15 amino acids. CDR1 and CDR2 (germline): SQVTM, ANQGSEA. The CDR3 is CSGINGTAAYNEQFF. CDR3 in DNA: TGCAGCGGGATTAACGGGACCGCCGCCTACAATGAGCAGTTCTTC.

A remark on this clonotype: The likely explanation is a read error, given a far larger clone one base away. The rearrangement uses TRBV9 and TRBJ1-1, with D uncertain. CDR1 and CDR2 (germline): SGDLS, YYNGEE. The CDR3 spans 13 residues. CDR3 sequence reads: CVSSVGANTEAFF. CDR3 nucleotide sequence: TGTGTCAGCAGCGTAGGAGCGAACACTGAAGCTTTCTTT. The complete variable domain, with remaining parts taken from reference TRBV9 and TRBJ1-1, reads DSGVTQTPKHLITATGQRVTLRCSPRSGDLSVYWYQQSLDQGLQFLIQYYNGEERAKGNILERFSAQQFPDLHSELNLSSLELGDSALYFCVSSVGANTEAFFGQGTRLTVV.

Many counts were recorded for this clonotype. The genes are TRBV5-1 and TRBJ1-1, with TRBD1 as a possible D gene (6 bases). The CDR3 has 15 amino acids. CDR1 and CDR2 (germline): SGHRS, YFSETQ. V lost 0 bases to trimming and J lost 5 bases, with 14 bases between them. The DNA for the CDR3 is TGCGCCAGCAGCTTGGCTCGGGGGGCCGGGACTGAAGCTTTCTTT. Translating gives CASSLARGAGTEAFF.

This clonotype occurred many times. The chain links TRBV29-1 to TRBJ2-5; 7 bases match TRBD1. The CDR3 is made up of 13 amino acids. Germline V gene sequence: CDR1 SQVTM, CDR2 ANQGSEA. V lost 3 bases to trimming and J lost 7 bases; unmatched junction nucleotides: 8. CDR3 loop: CSVETGQAGTQYF. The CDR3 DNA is TGCAGCGTTGAGACCGGACAGGCGGGGACCCAGTACTTC. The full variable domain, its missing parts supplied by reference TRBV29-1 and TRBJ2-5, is SAVISQKPSRDICQRGTSLTIQCQVDSQVTMMFWYRQQPGQSLTLIATANQGSEATYESGFVIDKFPISRPNLTFSTLTVSNMSPEDSSIYLCSVETGQAGTQYFGPGTRLLVL.

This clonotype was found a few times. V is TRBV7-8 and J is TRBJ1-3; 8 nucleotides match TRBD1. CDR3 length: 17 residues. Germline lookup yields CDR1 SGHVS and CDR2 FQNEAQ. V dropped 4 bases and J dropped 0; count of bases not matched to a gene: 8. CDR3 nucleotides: TGTGCCAGCAGCTCCAGACAGGGGCAGAGCTCTGGAAACACCATATATTTT. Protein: CASSSRQGQSSGNTIYF.

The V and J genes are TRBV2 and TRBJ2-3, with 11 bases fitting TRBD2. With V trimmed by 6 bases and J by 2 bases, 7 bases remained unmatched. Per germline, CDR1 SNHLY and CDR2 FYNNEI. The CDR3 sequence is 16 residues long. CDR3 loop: CASRTPGLAATDTQYF. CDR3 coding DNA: TGTGCCAGCAGGACTCCGGGACTAGCGGCCACAGATACGCAGTATTTT.

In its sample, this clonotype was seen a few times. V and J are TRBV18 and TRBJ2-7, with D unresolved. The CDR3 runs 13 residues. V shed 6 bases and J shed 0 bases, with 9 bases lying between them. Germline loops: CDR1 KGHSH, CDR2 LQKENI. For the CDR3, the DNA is TGTGCCAGCTCGCGAGGCCGCTCCTACGAGCAGTACTTC. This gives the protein CASSRGRSYEQYF.

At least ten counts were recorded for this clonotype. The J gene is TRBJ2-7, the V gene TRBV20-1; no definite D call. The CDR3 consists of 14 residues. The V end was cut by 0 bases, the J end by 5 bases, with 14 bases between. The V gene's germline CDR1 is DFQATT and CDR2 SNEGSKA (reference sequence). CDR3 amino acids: CSARDADRVHEQYF. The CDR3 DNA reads TGCAGTGCTAGAGATGCCGATAGGGTCCACGAGCAGTACTTC.

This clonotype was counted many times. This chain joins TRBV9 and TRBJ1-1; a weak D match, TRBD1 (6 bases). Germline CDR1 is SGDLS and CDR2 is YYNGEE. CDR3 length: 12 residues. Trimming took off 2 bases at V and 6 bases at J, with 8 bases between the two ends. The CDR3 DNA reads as TGTGCCAGCAGCGTTGGGGGGCCTGAAGCTTTCTTT. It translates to CASSVGGPEAFF.

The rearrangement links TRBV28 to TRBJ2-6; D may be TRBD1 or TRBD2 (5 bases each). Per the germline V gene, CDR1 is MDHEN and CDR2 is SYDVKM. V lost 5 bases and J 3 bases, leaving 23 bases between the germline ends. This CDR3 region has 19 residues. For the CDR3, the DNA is TGTGCCAGCAGTGAAACGGGGACGGACCTCCAATTTGGGGCCAACGTCCTGACTTTC. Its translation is CASSETGTDLQFGANVLTF.

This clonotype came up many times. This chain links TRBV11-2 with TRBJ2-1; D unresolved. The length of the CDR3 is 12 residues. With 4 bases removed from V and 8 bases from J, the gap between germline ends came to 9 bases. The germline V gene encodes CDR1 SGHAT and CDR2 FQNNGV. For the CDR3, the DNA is TGTGCCAGCAGCTCGCCTACTGATGAGCAGTTCTTC. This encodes CASSSPTDEQFF. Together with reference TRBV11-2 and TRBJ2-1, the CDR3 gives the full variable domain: EAGVAQSPRYKIIEKRQSVAFWCNPISGHATLYWYQQILGQGPKLLIQFQNNGVVDDSQLPKDRFSAERLKGVDSTLKIQPAKLEDSAVYLCASSSPTDEQFFGPGTRLTVL.

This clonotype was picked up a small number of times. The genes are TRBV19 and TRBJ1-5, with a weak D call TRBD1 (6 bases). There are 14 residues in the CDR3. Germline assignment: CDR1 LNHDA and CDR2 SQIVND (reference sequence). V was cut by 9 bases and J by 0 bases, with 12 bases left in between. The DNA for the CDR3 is TGTGCCAGCAAAGTAGGGGGTAGCAATCAGCCCCAGCATTTT. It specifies CASKVGGSNQPQHF.

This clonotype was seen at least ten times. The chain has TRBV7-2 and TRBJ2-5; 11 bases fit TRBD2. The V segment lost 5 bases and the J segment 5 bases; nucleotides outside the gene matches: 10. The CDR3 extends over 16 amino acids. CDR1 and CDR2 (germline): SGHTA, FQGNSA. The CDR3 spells CASSPQLAGVGETQYF. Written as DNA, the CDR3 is TGTGCCAGCAGCCCCCAACTAGCGGGAGTGGGGGAGACCCAGTACTTC. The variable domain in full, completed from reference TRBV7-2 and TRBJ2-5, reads GAGVSQSPSNKVTEKGKDVELRCDPISGHTALYWYRQSLGQGLEFLIYFQGNSAPDKSGLPSDRFSAERTGGSVSTLTIQRTQQEDSAVYLCASSPQLAGVGETQYFGPGTRLLVL.

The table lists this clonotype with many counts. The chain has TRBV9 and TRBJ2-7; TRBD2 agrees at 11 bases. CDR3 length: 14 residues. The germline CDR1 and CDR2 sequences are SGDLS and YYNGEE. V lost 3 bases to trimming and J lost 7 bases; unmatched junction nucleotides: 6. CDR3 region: CASSASGTSGEQYF. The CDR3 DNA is TGTGCCAGCAGCGCCTCCGGGACTAGCGGAGAGCAGTACTTC.

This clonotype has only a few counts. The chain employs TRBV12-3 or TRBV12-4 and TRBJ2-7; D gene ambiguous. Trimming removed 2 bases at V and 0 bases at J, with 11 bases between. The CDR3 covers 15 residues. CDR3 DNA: TGTGCCAGCAGTTTAAGTCGGGCAGCCTCCTACGAGCAGTACTTC. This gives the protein CASSLSRAASYEQYF.

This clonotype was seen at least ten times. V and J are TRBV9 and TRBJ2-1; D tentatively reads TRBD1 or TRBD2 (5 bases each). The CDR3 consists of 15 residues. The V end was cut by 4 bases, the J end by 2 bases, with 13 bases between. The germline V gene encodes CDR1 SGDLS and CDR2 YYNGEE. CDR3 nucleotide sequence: TGTGCCAGCAGCCGGGACCTCGCCACCTACAATGAGCAGTTCTTC. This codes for CASSRDLATYNEQFF.

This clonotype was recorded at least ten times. The CDR3 nucleotides read TGTGCCAGCAGCCAAGGGGGGGGTACCTCCTACAATGAGCAGTTCTTC. Amino acids: CASSQGGGTSYNEQFF. This chain links TRBV3-1 with TRBJ2-1, with 7 bases lining up with TRBD2. This CDR3 spans 16 amino acids. Germline CDR1 LGHDT, CDR2 YNNKEL (reference sequence). V shed 1 base, J shed 0 bases, and the junction held 3 bases outside the gene matches.

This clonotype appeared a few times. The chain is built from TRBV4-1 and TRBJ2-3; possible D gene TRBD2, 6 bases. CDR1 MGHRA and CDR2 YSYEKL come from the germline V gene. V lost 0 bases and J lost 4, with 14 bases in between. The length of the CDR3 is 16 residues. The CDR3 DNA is TGCGCCAGCAGCCAAGATCACGGGAGCTCTGCAGATACGCAGTATTTT. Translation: CASSQDHGSSADTQYF.

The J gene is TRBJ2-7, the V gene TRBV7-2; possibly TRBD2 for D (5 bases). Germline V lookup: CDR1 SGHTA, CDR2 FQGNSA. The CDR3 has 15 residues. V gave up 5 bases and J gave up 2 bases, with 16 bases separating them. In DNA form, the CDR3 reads TGTGCCAGCAGCCCCCTCGGCGGAGGCCCCTACGAGCAGTACTTC. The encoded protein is CASSPLGGGPYEQYF.